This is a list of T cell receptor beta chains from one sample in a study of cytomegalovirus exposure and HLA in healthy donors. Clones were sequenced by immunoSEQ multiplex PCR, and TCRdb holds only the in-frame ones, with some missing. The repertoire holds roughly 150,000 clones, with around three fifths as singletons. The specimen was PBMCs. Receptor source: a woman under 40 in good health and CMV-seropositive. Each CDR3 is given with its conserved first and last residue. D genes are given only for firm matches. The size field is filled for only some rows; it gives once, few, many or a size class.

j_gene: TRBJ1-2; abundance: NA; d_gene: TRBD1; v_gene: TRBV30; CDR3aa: CAWSEGTGDGYTF; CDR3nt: TGTGCCTGGAGTGAGGGGACAGGGGATGGCTACACCTTC
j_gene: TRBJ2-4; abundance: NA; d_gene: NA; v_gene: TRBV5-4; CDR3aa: CASSFLPPNSGLAKNIQYF; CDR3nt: TGTGCCAGCAGCTTTTTACCTCCAAATAGCGGCTTAGCCAAAAACATTCAGTACTTC
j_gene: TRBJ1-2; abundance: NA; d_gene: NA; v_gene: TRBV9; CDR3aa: CASNSWYGYTF; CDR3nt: TGTGCCAGCAACTCTTGGTATGGCTACACCTTC
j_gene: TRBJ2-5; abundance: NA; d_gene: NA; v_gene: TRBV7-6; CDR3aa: CASSFGLSGDF; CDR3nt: TGTGCCAGCAGCTTCGGACTCTCCGGGGACTTC
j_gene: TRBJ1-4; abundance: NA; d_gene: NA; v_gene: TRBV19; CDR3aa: CASSIGGAGEKLFF; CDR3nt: TGTGCCAGTAGTATAGGCGGAGCGGGTGAAAAACTGTTTTTT
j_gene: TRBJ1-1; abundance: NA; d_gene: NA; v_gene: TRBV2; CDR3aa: CASIGPVKAFF; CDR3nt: TGTGCCAGCATTGGTCCAGTAAAAGCTTTCTTT
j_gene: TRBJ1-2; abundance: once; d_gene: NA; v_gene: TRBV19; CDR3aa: CASKWASAYYGYTF; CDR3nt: TGTGCCAGTAAATGGGCTTCCGCTTACTATGGCTACACCTTC
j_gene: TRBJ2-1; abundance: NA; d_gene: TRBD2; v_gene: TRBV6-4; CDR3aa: CASSARTSGDNEQFF; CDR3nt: TGTGCCAGCAGTGCTAGGACTAGCGGAGACAATGAGCAGTTCTTC
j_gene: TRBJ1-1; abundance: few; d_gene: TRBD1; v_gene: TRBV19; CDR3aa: CASSTRDRGEAFF; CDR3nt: TGTGCCAGTAGTACCCGAGACAGGGGTGAAGCTTTCTTT
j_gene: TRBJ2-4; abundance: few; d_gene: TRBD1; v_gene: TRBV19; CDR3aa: CASSIEKGQGAKNIQYF; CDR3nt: TGTGCCAGTAGTATAGAGAAAGGACAGGGGGCCAAAAACATTCAGTACTTC
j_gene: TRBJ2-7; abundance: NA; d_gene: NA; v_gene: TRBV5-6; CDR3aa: CASSLFAQAYEQYF; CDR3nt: TGTGCCAGCAGCTTGTTTGCGCAAGCCTACGAGCAGTACTTC
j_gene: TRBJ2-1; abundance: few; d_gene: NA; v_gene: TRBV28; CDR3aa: CASSNTGTRAYNEQFF; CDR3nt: TGTGCCAGCAGCAATACCGGGACAAGGGCTTACAATGAGCAGTTCTTC
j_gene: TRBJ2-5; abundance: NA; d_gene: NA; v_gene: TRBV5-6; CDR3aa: CASSLAGVGSQETQYF; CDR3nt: TGTGCCAGCAGCTTGGCCGGGGTAGGCAGCCAAGAGACCCAGTACTTC
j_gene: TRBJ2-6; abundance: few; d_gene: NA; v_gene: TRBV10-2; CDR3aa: CASMVASSGANVLTF; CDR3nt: TGCGCCAGCATGGTAGCCAGCTCTGGGGCCAACGTCCTGACTTTC
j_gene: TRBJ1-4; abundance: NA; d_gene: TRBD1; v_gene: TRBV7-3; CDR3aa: CASSPRVFAGQGNEKLFF; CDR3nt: TGTGCCAGCAGCCCAAGGGTGTTCGCGGGACAGGGAAATGAAAAACTGTTTTTT
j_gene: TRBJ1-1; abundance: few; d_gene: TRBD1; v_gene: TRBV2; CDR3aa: CASTRTGTGGLGEAFF; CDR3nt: TGTGCCAGCACCCGCACCGGGACAGGGGGCTTGGGTGAAGCTTTCTTT
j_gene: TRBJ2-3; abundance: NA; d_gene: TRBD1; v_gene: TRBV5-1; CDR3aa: CASSYIPGTGGQGSYTDTQYF; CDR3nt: TGCGCCAGCAGCTATATCCCCGGGACAGGGGGCCAAGGATCGTACACAGATACGCAGTATTTT
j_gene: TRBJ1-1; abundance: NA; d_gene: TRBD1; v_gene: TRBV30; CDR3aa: CAWSSLGQGARAFF; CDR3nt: TGTGCCTGGAGTAGTTTGGGACAGGGGGCGCGAGCTTTCTTT
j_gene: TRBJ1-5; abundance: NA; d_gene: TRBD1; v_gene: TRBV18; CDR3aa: CASSRQGGEDQPQHF; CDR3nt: TGTGCCAGCTCAAGACAGGGAGGTGAGGATCAGCCCCAGCATTTT
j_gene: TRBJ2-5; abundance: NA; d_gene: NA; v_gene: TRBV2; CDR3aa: CASSRTGVSSQETQYF; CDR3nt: TGTGCCAGCAGTCGGACGGGGGTTAGCTCCCAAGAGACCCAGTACTTC
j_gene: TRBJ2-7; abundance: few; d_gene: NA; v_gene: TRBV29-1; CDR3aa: CSVCHRSGEQYF; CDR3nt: TGCAGCGTTTGCCATAGGTCGGGCGAGCAGTACTTC